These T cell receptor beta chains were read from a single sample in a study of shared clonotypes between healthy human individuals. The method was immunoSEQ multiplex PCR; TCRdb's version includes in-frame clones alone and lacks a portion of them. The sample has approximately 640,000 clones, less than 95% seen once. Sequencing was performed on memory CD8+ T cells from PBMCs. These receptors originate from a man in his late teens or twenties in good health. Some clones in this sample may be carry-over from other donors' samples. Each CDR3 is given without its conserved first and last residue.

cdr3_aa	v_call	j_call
ASSEVRISNQPQH	TRBV2	TRBJ1-5
ASSLGGRYNEQF	TRBV7-8	TRBJ2-1
ASSLRYGRRNEKLF	TRBV27	TRBJ1-4
ASKARGGGANVLT	TRBV27	TRBJ2-6
ASGDGGASGNTIY	TRBV2	TRBJ1-3
ASSPEITRFYGYT	TRBV21-1	TRBJ1-2
ASSPRGTSGSFYEQY	TRBV27	TRBJ2-7
ASRVRGLNIQY	TRBV28	TRBJ2-4
AWSEVSSLDTQY	TRBV30	TRBJ2-3
ASSPLRDPTEAF	TRBV9	TRBJ1-1
ASSYQAGNEKLF	TRBV6-5	TRBJ1-4
SVDVSRKLF	TRBV29-1	TRBJ1-4
ASSVGLAEVYEQY	TRBV9	TRBJ2-7
ASSTHQGARGKLF	TRBV28	TRBJ1-4
ASRPVTDTQY	TRBV27	TRBJ2-3
ASSSSGLQETQY	TRBV7-2	TRBJ2-5
ASIGGREGKLF	TRBV7-8	TRBJ1-4
ASSSQAGREETQY	TRBV7-9	TRBJ2-5
ASSYGRRNEQF	TRBV27	TRBJ2-1
ASSPLAGVQYEQY	TRBV19	TRBJ2-7
ASSSGAPLH	TRBV28	TRBJ1-6
ASGGGPTDTQY	TRBV5-1	TRBJ2-3
ASSIGGYYNEQF	TRBV19	TRBJ2-1
ATSSPGAGANVLT	TRBV15	TRBJ2-6
ASSLAHKTSGSYNTGELF	TRBV28	TRBJ2-2
ASSLSASSYNEQF	TRBV7-3	TRBJ2-1
ASSLDDDPDTQY	TRBV5-1	TRBJ2-3
ASSLDEGQTFNQPQH	TRBV7-9	TRBJ1-5
ASSQVVSPLYEQY	TRBV4-2	TRBJ2-7
SGSGLPTTQY	TRBV29-1	TRBJ2-3
ASSQGLAGRYTQY	TRBV7-9	TRBJ2-5
ASSFPTGTGDGSTEAF	TRBV7-6	TRBJ1-1
ASSSRTGAPNNQPQH	TRBV27	TRBJ1-5
ASSISGTGANGYT	TRBV19	TRBJ1-2
ASSPMLGHNEQF	TRBV4-2	TRBJ2-1
ASSHTGEVTEAF	TRBV6-5	TRBJ1-1
ATRDRGKYEQY	TRBV28	TRBJ2-7
ASSIIGTDNEQF	TRBV19	TRBJ2-1
ASSGDGTYEQY	TRBV4-1	TRBJ2-7
ASSYSRGTLNEQF	TRBV6-6	TRBJ2-1
ASSDSGRTDTQY	TRBV28	TRBJ2-3
ASSYSRGNTEAF	TRBV6-5	TRBJ1-1
ASSPDREGDEKLF	TRBV6-5	TRBJ1-4
ASSFSGNEQF	TRBV27	TRBJ2-1
ASSLAIEAYGYT	TRBV7-9	TRBJ1-2